This T cell receptor beta chain was found in a study of blood T cell repertoires in COVID-19 (dated by TCRdb to between 2020 and 2021). About the investigation overall: The collaborator samples originated in the United States, Italy and Spain and spanned the acute and convalescent phases of COVID-19. The samples were drawn from the first 160 participants of the ongoing ImmuneRACE study and from 1,200 or so subjects provided by 6 global collaborators. Deeply sampled blood TCRbeta repertoires from subjects exposed to, actively infected with, or recovered from COVID-19 were included in the dataset. The prospective study material was composed of cDNA or gDNA derived from T cells, B-cell-depleted T cells, or PBMCs. HLA class I and class II types, where available, came from metadata supplied by the sample provider rather than from assay-based typing. Nearly every sample came with metadata listing a de-identified subject ID, COVID-19 status, age in years and sex. The repertoires were released in a freely available public database meant as a resource for research on the immune response to SARS-CoV-2.

Of note for this clone: Its antigen is unknown. Base qualities are not at hand, and no much larger clone is one base apart.

The immunoSEQ Assay, a bias-controlled multiplex PCR, was used to amplify TCRbeta CDR3 regions from genomic DNA. The source study handled its data this way. Nucleated cell counts per sample were estimated from amplification of reference gene primers within the assay. To quantify the absolute abundance of each unique TCRbeta CDR3 rearrangement, sequence reads were collapsed and filtered. For each sample, productive Simpson clonality was calculated as the square root of Simpson's diversity index over productive rearrangements. The table comes from immuneACCESS by way of TCRdb, which keeps in-frame sequences with V and J called. Part of the clones is missing from these tables; in studies checked, under half for an unresolved V gene and the rest for unknown reasons. That table supplies the V and J calls and clone size; D and trimming were determined from the DNA. A total of approximately 170,000 clones appear in this sample, around 85% of them only once. Roughly 1.2% of the sample comes from the top ten.

Via the germline V gene, CDR1 is SNHLY and CDR2 FYNNEI. Trimming accounts for 6 bases at V and 3 bases at J, while the number of junction bases matched to no gene is 10. From its cysteine to its phenylalanine, the CDR3 spans 17 amino acids. Kept here is only the CDR3 DNA, which spans 51 bases and is read in frame from base 1. General conclusions and limits of the study: The quantity of clinical and demographic metadata differed by source and by participant and was supplied without curation.

Samples from volunteer blood donors who had recovered from COVID-19 were contributed by a second Seattle source. Whole blood was collected in K2EDTA tubes by collaborating institutions according to the institutions' own protocols. Collaborator samples were shipped for TCRbeta analysis as frozen whole blood, isolated PBMCs, or DNA extracted from either sample type. The chain is encoded by TRBV2 joined to TRBJ1-4; 10 nucleotides in the junction match TRBD1. Sample: peripheral blood. The receptor comes from a man in his sixties who had recovered from COVID-19. CDR3 region: CASRNEGQGWANEKLFF. The DNA sequence reads TGTGCCAGCAGGAACGAGGGACAGGGGTGGGCTAATGAAAAACTGTTTTTT.